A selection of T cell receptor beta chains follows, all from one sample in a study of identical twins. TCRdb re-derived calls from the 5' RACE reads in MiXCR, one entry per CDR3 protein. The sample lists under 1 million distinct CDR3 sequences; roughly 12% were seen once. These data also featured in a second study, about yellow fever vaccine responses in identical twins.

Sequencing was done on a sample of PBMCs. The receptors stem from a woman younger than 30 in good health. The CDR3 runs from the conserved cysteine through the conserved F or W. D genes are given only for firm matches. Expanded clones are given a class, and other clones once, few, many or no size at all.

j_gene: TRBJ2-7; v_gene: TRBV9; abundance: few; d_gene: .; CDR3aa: CASSALGGSGEQYF; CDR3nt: TGTGCCAGCAGCGCCCTTGGCGGTTCGGGGGAGCAGTACTTC
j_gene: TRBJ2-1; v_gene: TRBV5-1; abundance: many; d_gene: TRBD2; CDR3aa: CASSFGAKTSGRGKDEQFF; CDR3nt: TGCGCCAGCAGCTTCGGGGCCAAAACTAGCGGGAGAGGGAAGGATGAGCAGTTCTTC
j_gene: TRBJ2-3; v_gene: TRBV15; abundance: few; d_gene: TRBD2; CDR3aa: CATSRDSELADTDTQYF; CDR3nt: TGTGCCACCAGCAGAGATTCCGAGCTAGCGGACACAGATACGCAGTATTTT
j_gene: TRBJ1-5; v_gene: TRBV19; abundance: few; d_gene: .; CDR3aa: CASTQVHSNQPQHF; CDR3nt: TGTGCCAGTACCCAGGTCCATAGCAATCAGCCCCAGCATTTT
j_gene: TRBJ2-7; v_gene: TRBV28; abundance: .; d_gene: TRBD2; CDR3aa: CASSPGDSGFHEQYF; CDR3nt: TGTGCCAGCAGTCCGGGAGATAGCGGGTTTCACGAGCAGTACTTC
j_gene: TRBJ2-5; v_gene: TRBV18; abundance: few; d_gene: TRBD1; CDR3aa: CASSAGQGHSQETQYF; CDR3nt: TGTGCCAGCTCCGCGGGACAGGGACATTCCCAAGAGACCCAGTACTTC
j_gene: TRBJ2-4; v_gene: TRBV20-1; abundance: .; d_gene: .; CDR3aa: CSARGDSILAKNIQYF; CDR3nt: TGCAGTGCTAGAGGCGACAGTATCCTAGCCAAAAACATTCAGTACTTC
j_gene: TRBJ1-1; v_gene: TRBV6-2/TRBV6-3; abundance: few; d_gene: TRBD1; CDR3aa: CATHTPRTGATEAFF; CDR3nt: TGTGCCACCCACACCCCCAGGACAGGGGCCACTGAAGCTTTCTTT
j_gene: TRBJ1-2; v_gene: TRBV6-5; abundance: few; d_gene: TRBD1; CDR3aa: CASSYSRTGELSGYTF; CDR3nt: TGTGCCAGCAGTTACTCGAGGACAGGGGAACTATCTGGCTACACCTTC
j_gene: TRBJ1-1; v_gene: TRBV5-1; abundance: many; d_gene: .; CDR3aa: CASSLEVGITEAFF; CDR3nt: TGCGCCAGCAGCTTGGAGGTCGGGATTACTGAAGCTTTCTTT
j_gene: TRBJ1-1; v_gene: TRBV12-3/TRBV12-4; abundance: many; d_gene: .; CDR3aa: CATRGGVNTEAFF; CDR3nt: TGTGCCACCCGAGGAGGGGTGAACACTGAAGCTTTCTTT
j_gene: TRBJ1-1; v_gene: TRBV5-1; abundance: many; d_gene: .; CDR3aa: CASSSRGTENTEAFF; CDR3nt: TGTGCCAGCAGCTCCCGGGGGACGGAGAACACTGAAGCTTTCTTT
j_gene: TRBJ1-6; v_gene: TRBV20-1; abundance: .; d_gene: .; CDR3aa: CSASSGASAGSPLHF; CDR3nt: TGCAGTGCTAGTTCGGGAGCATCGGCGGGTTCACCCCTCCACTTT
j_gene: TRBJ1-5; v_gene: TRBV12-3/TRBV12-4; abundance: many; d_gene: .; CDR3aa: CASSPGLYSNQPQHF; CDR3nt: TGTGCCAGCAGCCCTGGACTCTATAGCAATCAGCCCCAGCATTTT
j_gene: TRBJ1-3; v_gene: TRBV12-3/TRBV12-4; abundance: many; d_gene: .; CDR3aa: CASSLGTAPGNTIYF; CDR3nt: TGTGCCAGCAGTTTGGGAACGGCTCCTGGAAACACCATATATTTT
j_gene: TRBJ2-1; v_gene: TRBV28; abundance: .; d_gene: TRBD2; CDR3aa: CASRSAGSGGHNEQFF; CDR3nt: TGTGCCAGCAGATCCGCGGGGAGCGGGGGACACAATGAGCAGTTCTTC
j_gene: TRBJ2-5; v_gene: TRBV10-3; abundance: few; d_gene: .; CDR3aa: CAISLEGETQYF; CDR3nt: TGTGCCATCTCCCTGGAGGGGGAGACCCAGTACTTC
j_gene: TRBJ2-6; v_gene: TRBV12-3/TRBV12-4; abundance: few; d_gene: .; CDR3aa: CASSQSSGANVLTF; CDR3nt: TGTGCCAGCAGTCAGAGCTCTGGGGCCAACGTCCTGACTTTC
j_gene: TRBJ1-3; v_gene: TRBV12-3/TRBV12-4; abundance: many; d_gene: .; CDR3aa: CASSLYVATIYF; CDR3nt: TGTGCCAGCAGTTTATACGTCGCCACCATATATTTT
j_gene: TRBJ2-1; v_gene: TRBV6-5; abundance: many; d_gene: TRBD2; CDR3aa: CASSYSTSGRHSSYNEQFF; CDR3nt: TGTGCCAGCAGTTACTCGACTAGCGGGAGGCACAGCTCCTACAATGAGCAGTTCTTC
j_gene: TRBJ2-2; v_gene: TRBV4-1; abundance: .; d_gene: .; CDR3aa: CASSPLSGYTGELFF; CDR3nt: TGCGCCAGCAGCCCATTAAGTGGATACACCGGGGAGCTGTTTTTT
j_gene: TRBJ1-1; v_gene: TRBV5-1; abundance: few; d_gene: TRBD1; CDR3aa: CASSLRQGDSEAFF; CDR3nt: TGCGCCAGCAGCTTGAGACAGGGGGACTCTGAAGCTTTCTTT
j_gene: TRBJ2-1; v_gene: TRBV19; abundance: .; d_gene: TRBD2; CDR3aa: CASSKLGTRTRNEQFF; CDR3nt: TGTGCCAGTAGTAAATTAGGGACTAGGACCCGCAATGAGCAGTTCTTC